These 29 T cell receptor beta chains were sequenced from one sample in a study of CD8+ T cells in alopecia areata. Extracted from the samples, RNA was reverse transcribed into cDNA to serve as the sequencing template. The table came from immunoSEQ multiplex PCR; TCRdb's copy has only in-frame clones and leaves some out. The data hold 150,000 to 200,000 clones, with under 80% observed a single time. Treatment meaning: oral pan-JAK inhibitor, 5-10 mg twice daily. The sequencing here drew on CD4+ T cells sorted from blood, taken around week 50, from a patient treated with tofacitinib. All receptors come from a human donor with alopecia areata.

This clone was recorded a few times. The chain links TRBV10-3 to TRBJ1-6; a possible D gene is TRBD1 (6 bases). V shed 11 bases and J shed 6 bases, with 20 bases lying between them. Germline CDR1 reads ENHRY; CDR2 reads SYGVKD. There are 15 residues in the CDR3. The CDR3, as DNA: TGTGCCTCTTCGTTGGGGGCTGGGGTTAATTCACCCCTCCACTTT. Amino acid sequence: CASSLGAGVNSPLHF.

The chain uses TRBV7-2 and TRBJ2-7; 7 bases map to TRBD1. CDR3 length: 13 amino acids. Germline CDR1 reads SGHTA; CDR2 reads FQGNSA. V lost 10 bases, J lost 2 bases, and 8 bases stayed unmatched. This chain's CDR3 is CATRTGTAYEQYF. Here the CDR3 DNA reads TGTGCCACCCGGACAGGTACCGCCTACGAGCAGTACTTC.

This chain links TRBV25-1 with TRBJ1-3, with TRBD1 as a possible D gene (6 bases). The CDR3 length is 12 residues. CDR1 and CDR2 (germline): MGHDK, SYGVNS. Trimming removed 6 bases from V and 4 bases from J, with 7 bases in between. CDR3 bases: TGTGCCAGCAGCACAGGGGGAAACACCATATATTTT. This translates into CASSTGGNTIYF.

In this sample, this clone turned up a few times. The chain uses TRBV7-2 and TRBJ1-5, with unresolved D. V was pared by 6 bases and J by 6 bases, with 12 bases between. The CDR3 covers 13 residues. CDR1 SGHTA and CDR2 FQGNSA come from the germline V gene. CDR3 nucleotide sequence: TGTGCCAGCAGGGAAGGCGCGGGTCAGCCCCAGCATTTT. This sequence encodes CASREGAGQPQHF.

The chain recombines TRBV29-1 with TRBJ2-3; D remains ambiguous. Trimming removed 6 bases from V and 0 bases from J, with 10 bases in between. CDR1 is SQVTM, CDR2 ANQGSEA, per germline. This CDR3 region has 13 residues. The CDR3 is CSVGMTSTDTQYF. CDR3 DNA: TGCAGCGTCGGAATGACTAGCACAGATACGCAGTATTTT.

V and J are TRBV29-1 and TRBJ2-1; no firm D call. Per the germline V gene, CDR1 is SQVTM and CDR2 is ANQGSEA. The V gene lost 3 bases and the J gene lost 9 bases, with 9 bases spanning the gap. CDR3 length: 11 residues. The CDR3 here is CSVDSTSEQFF. CDR3 coding DNA: TGCAGCGTTGACAGTACAAGTGAGCAGTTCTTC.

CDR3 amino acids: CSVASGTGHEKLFF. The CDR3 DNA follows: TGCAGCGTCGCATCCGGGACAGGGCATGAAAAACTGTTTTTT. The rearrangement links TRBV29-1 to TRBJ1-4; the match to TRBD1 covers 9 bases. CDR1 and CDR2 from the germline V gene are SQVTM and ANQGSEA. CDR3 length equals 14 residues. Trimming removed 6 bases from V and 6 bases from J; junction bases left unmatched: 8.

V and J are TRBV4-3 and TRBJ1-2; 7 nucleotides agree with TRBD1. The CDR3 covers 13 residues. V lost 0 bases, J lost 7 bases, and 2 bases stayed unmatched. Per the germline V gene, CDR1 is LGHNA and CDR2 is YSLEER. CDR3 amino acids: CASSQDEGAGYTF. In DNA form, the CDR3 reads TGCGCCAGCAGCCAAGACGAGGGGGCTGGCTACACCTTC.

CDR3 nucleotides: TGCAGCGTTGAGCGGTGGAGTCGGACCGGGGAGCTGTTTTTT. It specifies CSVERWSRTGELFF. The chain carries TRBV29-1 and TRBJ2-2; D ambiguous. The CDR3 loop spans 14 amino acids. The germline V and J ends were trimmed by 3 bases and 5 bases, with 13 bases remaining between them. The germline CDR1 and CDR2 sequences are SQVTM and ANQGSEA.

The rearrangement joins TRBV7-9 to TRBJ2-2; D unclear. The CDR3 covers 12 residues. The germline V gene has CDR1 SEHNR and CDR2 FQNEAQ (reference sequence). V dropped 4 bases and J dropped 6 bases, with 6 bases sitting between them. The CDR3 sequence is CASSYNPGELFF. The CDR3, as DNA: TGTGCCAGCAGCTACAACCCCGGGGAGCTGTTTTTT.

The chain recombines TRBV29-1 with TRBJ1-1; tentatively, D is TRBD1 (5 bases). Germline V gives CDR1 SQVTM, CDR2 ANQGSEA. Trimming took off 0 bases at V and 10 bases at J, with 18 bases between the two ends. This CDR3 has 14 residues. The CDR3 sequence: CSVEDGLRGAGAFF. The CDR3 nucleotides read TGCAGCGTTGAAGATGGATTGCGTGGGGCAGGAGCTTTCTTT.

The genes are TRBV30 and TRBJ2-1, with D possibly matching TRBD1 (5 bases). This CDR3 is built from 16 residues. V was shortened by 2 bases and J by 0 bases, with 14 bases between the two germline ends. Germline-derived CDR1 and CDR2 are GTSNPN and SVGIG (reference sequence). The CDR3 reads CAWSSKTASSYNEQFF. CDR3 in DNA: TGTGCCTGGAGTTCGAAGACAGCGAGCTCCTACAATGAGCAGTTCTTC.

The rearrangement joins TRBV11-2 to TRBJ1-6; no clear D. With 4 bases removed from V and 8 bases from J, the gap between germline ends came to 9 bases. The CDR3 is 13 amino acids. In germline, CDR1 is SGHAT, CDR2 FQNNGV. The CDR3 loop reads CASSSDGYSPLHF. Written as DNA, the CDR3 is TGTGCCAGCAGCTCGGACGGATATTCACCCCTCCACTTT.

In its sample, this clone was seen many times. The J gene is TRBJ1-2, the V gene TRBV11-3, with TRBD1 as a possible D gene (6 bases). The germline V gene encodes CDR1 SGHNT and CDR2 YENEEA. The CDR3 consists of 15 residues. V was cut by 5 bases and J by 0 bases, with 13 bases left in between. The DNA for the CDR3 is TGTGCCAGCAGCCCCACGGGACACCCTAACTATGGCTACACCTTC. As protein: CASSPTGHPNYGYTF.

This clone was found a few times. The chain employs TRBV29-1 and TRBJ2-1; unclear D gene. The V gene's germline CDR1 is SQVTM and CDR2 ANQGSEA. Trimming took 5 bases from V and 0 from J, leaving 8 bases between them. The CDR3 length is 13 residues. CDR3 in DNA: TGCAGCGTTAGGTACGCCTCCTACAATGAGCAGTTCTTC. It encodes CSVRYASYNEQFF.

The chain links TRBV9 to TRBJ1-4; D gene unclear. Germline V gene sequence: CDR1 SGDLS, CDR2 YYNGEE. CDR3 length: 14 residues. Trimming took off 2 bases at V and 7 bases at J, with 12 bases between the two ends. Here the CDR3 DNA reads TGTGCCAGCAGCGTGATGGACTCTAGTGAAAAACTGTTTTTT. Its protein product is CASSVMDSSEKLFF.

This chain uses TRBV15 with TRBJ1-3; D is uncertain. Trimming removed 0 bases from V and 2 bases from J, with 5 bases in between. The CDR3 is 14 residues long. The germline gives CDR1 LNHNV, CDR2 YYDKDF (reference sequence). The CDR3 region is CATSRDPAGNTIYF. The CDR3 bases are TGTGCCACCAGCAGAGATCCGGCTGGAAACACCATATATTTT.

This chain links TRBV30 with TRBJ2-1; possible D gene TRBD2, 5 bases. V was pared by 3 bases and J by 12 bases, with 15 bases between. The germline V gene encodes CDR1 GTSNPN and CDR2 SVGIG (reference sequence). The CDR3 runs to 12 residues. As DNA, the CDR3 is TGTGCCTGGAGGACACTTACGGGGAGGCAGTTCTTC. Protein: CAWRTLTGRQFF.

The chain employs TRBV4-1 and TRBJ1-2, with D maybe TRBD1 (6 bases). V shed 2 bases and J shed 2 bases, with 12 bases lying between them. Germline V lookup: CDR1 MGHRA, CDR2 YSYEKL. The length of the CDR3 is 15 residues. CDR3 in amino acids: CASSQPTTGNYGYTF. The CDR3 nucleotides read TGCGCCAGCAGCCAACCCACTACAGGGAACTATGGCTACACCTTC.

The J gene is TRBJ2-1, the V gene TRBV5-6; D possibly uses TRBD1 or TRBD2 (5 bases each). The V end was cut by 4 bases, the J end by 11 bases, with 16 bases between. From germline, CDR1 is SGHDT and CDR2 YYEEEE. This CDR3 has 13 amino acids. CDR3 loop: CASSPPEEGKQFF. The CDR3 nucleotides read TGTGCCAGCAGCCCCCCCGAAGAGGGGAAGCAGTTCTTC. The full variable domain, with the rest looked up from reference TRBV5-6 and TRBJ2-1, is DAGVTQSPTHLIKTRGQQVTLRCSPKSGHDTVSWYQQALGQGPQFIFQYYEEEERQRGNFPDRFSGHQFPNYSSELNVNALLLGDSALYLCASSPPEEGKQFFGPGTRLTVL.

The J gene is TRBJ1-2, the V gene TRBV30; D remains unclear. The germline V and J ends were trimmed by 1 base and 2 bases, with 8 bases remaining between them. This CDR3 has 13 amino acids. CDR1 and CDR2 (germline): GTSNPN, SVGIG (reference sequence). The CDR3 protein is CAWSAGDNYGYTF. For the CDR3, the DNA is TGTGCCTGGAGTGCGGGAGACAACTATGGCTACACCTTC.

V gene TRBV5-1 combines with J gene TRBJ2-3; perhaps TRBD1 as D (5 bases). The germline V and J ends were trimmed by 2 bases and 4 bases, with 14 bases remaining between them. The CDR3 has 15 residues. The V gene's germline CDR1 is SGHRS and CDR2 YFSETQ. Here the CDR3 DNA reads TGCGCCAGCAGCTTAAGGGGCGTTGGGGCAGATACGCAGTATTTT. Amino acids: CASSLRGVGADTQYF.

This chain joins TRBV30 and TRBJ2-1; 9 bases align to TRBD1. The V and J ends lost 4 bases and 0 bases, in that order; junction bases with no gene match: 13. Germline CDR1 reads GTSNPN; CDR2 reads SVGIG (reference sequence). This CDR3 has 18 residues. For the CDR3, the DNA is TGTGCCTGGAAAACCGGGACAGGGACTTGGAGCTCCTACAATGAGCAGTTCTTC. This encodes CAWKTGTGTWSSYNEQFF.

This clone was recorded only once. This rearrangement joins TRBV29-1 to TRBJ2-1; 8 bases match TRBD1. The CDR3 has 15 amino acids. The junction had 10 bases not matched to a gene; V was cut back by 2 bases and J by 7 bases. Germline V CDR1 and CDR2: SQVTM, ANQGSEA. CDR3 DNA: TGCAGCGTTGAATTTCCCCAGGGGGCGGGAAATGAGCAGTTCTTC. Translated: CSVEFPQGAGNEQFF.

The gene calls are TRBV9 and TRBJ1-4; possible D gene TRBD1, 5 bases. With 4 bases removed from V and 10 bases from J, the gap between germline ends came to 14 bases. This CDR3 is 13 amino acids long. Per germline, CDR1 SGDLS and CDR2 YYNGEE. In DNA form, the CDR3 reads TGTGCCAGCAGCCCCCCGGCTGGGACAAAACTGTTTTTT. Protein product: CASSPPAGTKLFF.

The sample holds a few counts of this clone. CDR3 bases: TGTGCCAGCAACGGGGGGTCCGCGCAGTATTTT. Encoded protein: CASNGGSAQYF. The chain uses TRBV25-1 and TRBJ2-3; 7 bases are shared with TRBD2. This CDR3 contains 11 residues. Trimming at V came to 7 bases and at J to 10 bases, leaving 5 bases not matched to a gene. Germline assignment: CDR1 MGHDK and CDR2 SYGVNS.

The chain combines TRBV30 with TRBJ1-2; D uncertain. The germline V gene encodes CDR1 GTSNPN and CDR2 SVGIG (reference sequence). This CDR3 contains 12 residues. Trimming cost V 1 base and J 4 bases, with 7 bases left between them. The CDR3 reads CAWSGGSYGYTF. In nucleotides, the CDR3 is TGTGCCTGGAGTGGGGGTAGCTATGGCTACACCTTC.

The chain combines TRBV10-3 with TRBJ1-2, with D hard to call. Germline CDR1 reads ENHRY; CDR2 reads SYGVKD. V was shortened by 4 bases and J by 2 bases, with 8 bases between the two germline ends. This CDR3 comprises 13 residues. This chain's CDR3 is CAISGAENYGYTF. CDR3 DNA sequence: TGTGCCATCAGTGGCGCCGAGAACTATGGCTACACCTTC.

The chain is built from TRBV30 and TRBJ1-2; possibly TRBD1 for D (6 bases). This CDR3 region has 15 residues. The germline CDR1 and CDR2 sequences are GTSNPN and SVGIG (reference sequence). V lost 3 bases and J lost 2, with 16 bases in between. The CDR3 region is CAWSASDRPNYGYTF. DNA for the CDR3: TGTGCCTGGAGCGCGTCCGACAGGCCCAACTATGGCTACACCTTC.